This T cell receptor (beta chain) was retrieved from a study of T cell changes during pregnancy in multiple sclerosis (dated by TCRdb to about 2019). Regarding the complete study: The study examined how the T cell repertoire changed over the course of pregnancy in women with multiple sclerosis.

The library was produced with the immunoSEQ multiplex PCR assay. The table comes from immuneACCESS by way of TCRdb, which keeps in-frame sequences with V and J called. Part of the clones is missing from these tables; in studies checked, under half for an unresolved V gene and the rest for unknown reasons. The sample table records around 41,000 clones; approximately 91% of these occur just once. Together, the top ten hold roughly 1.5% of the sample. In regard to this clone: Its antigen is still unknown. Qualities for individual bases were not recorded, and no much larger clone is one base off.

Counted from cysteine to phenylalanine, this CDR3 has 16 amino acids. The DNA shown is the 48-base CDR3, in frame from base 1. The germline V gene encodes CDR1 SEHNR and CDR2 FQNEAQ (reference sequence). V and J lose 4 bases and 5 bases, and a span of 17 bases separates them. This TCR came from a female donor with multiple sclerosis, enrolled in a pregnancy study. This chain joins TRBV7-9 to TRBJ1-4, with TRBD1 perhaps the D gene, on 6 matching bases. The sequencing input was PBMCs (not recorded whether the cells were cultured). DNA sequence: TGTGCCAGCAGCTCTCCAACCGGGGGCGAAAATGAAAAACTGTTTTTT. This translates into CASSSPTGGENEKLFF.